These 30 T cell receptor beta chains share one sample of origin, sequenced in a study of CD8 T cells in ankylosing spondylitis (dated by TCRdb to about 2017). The paper as a whole reports these results and caveats: Blood from ankylosing spondylitis patients appeared to be characterized by a TCR beta motif composed of roughly eight highly homologous amino acid variants.

The receptor library was made with 5' RACE. Instrument used: Illumina HiSeq 2500. TCRdb reran the public reads through fastp at Q25 and MiXCR, keeping productive beta chains. Identical CDR3 proteins give one entry, which carries the most common genes and DNA. Within this sample are about 440,000 distinct CDR3 sequences, with about 15% of them counted one time only. Jointly, the top ten make up approximately 0.93% of the sample. Antigens for these TCRs are unknown. Sequencing was performed on blood, either unsorted or a sorted T cell fraction (not recorded which). The receptor set was obtained from a male donor with ankylosing spondylitis.

The table lists this clonotype with a few counts. The V gene is TRBV18, the J gene TRBJ2-2; D uncertain. The germline gives CDR1 KGHSH, CDR2 LQKENI. V lost 6 bases and J 4 bases, leaving 9 bases between the germline ends. The CDR3 is made up of 13 amino acids. CDR3 DNA sequence: TGTGCCAGCTCCTCAGCCTTCACCGGGGAGCTGTTTTTT. This gives the protein CASSSAFTGELFF.

As DNA, the CDR3 is TGTGCCAGTAGTTTCTTGGACTCAGCGAATCAGCCCCAGCATTTT. Amino acid sequence: CASSFLDSANQPQHF. J is TRBJ1-5 and V is TRBV19; no reliable D call. CDR3 length: 15 residues. The V end lost 5 bases, the J end lost 4 bases, and 15 bases lay between the germline ends. Looked up from germline, CDR1 is LNHDA and CDR2 is SQIVND (reference sequence). The full variable domain, with the rest looked up from reference TRBV19 and TRBJ1-5, is DGGITQSPKYLFRKEGQNVTLSCEQNLNHDAMYWYRQDPGQGLRLIYYSQIVNDFQKGDIAEGYSVSREKKESFPLTVTSAQKNPTAFYLCASSFLDSANQPQHFGDGTRLSIL.

This clonotype came up many times. The chain employs TRBV20-1 and TRBJ2-7; D unresolved. CDR1 is DFQATT, CDR2 SNEGSKA, per germline (reference sequence). The V end was cut by 2 bases, the J end by 0 bases, with 5 bases between. This CDR3 is 12 amino acids long. The chain's CDR3 is CSARMDSYEQYF. The CDR3 nucleotides read TGCAGTGCTAGAATGGACTCCTACGAGCAGTACTTC.

There are many counts of this clonotype. The chain employs TRBV5-1 and TRBJ2-5; D is ambiguous. CDR1 SGHRS and CDR2 YFSETQ come from the germline V gene. The CDR3 length is 14 residues. Between the trimmed V and J ends, which lost 4 bases and 1 base, there was a span of 11 bases. CDR3 in DNA: TGCGCCAGCAGCAGCACTAACCTCCAAGAGACCCAGTACTTC. Amino acids: CASSSTNLQETQYF.

The chain has TRBV30 and TRBJ1-2, with 8 bases fitting TRBD1. CDR1 is GTSNPN and CDR2 is SVGIG in the germline V gene (reference sequence). The CDR3 spans 14 residues. V dropped 2 bases and J dropped 3; count of bases not matched to a gene: 5. The CDR3 reads CAWSFRTGHYGYTF. CDR3 DNA: TGTGCCTGGAGTTTTCGGACAGGGCACTATGGCTACACCTTC. Using reference TRBV30 and TRBJ1-2 for the parts outside the CDR3, the full variable domain is SQTIHQWPATLVQPVGSPLSLECTVEGTSNPNLYWYRQAAGRGLQLLFYSVGIGQISSEVPQNLSASRPQDRQFILSSKKLLLSDSGFYLCAWSFRTGHYGYTFGSGTRLTVV.

This sequence joins TRBV9 and TRBJ2-2; 8 nucleotides agree with TRBD1. Germline V gene lookup returns CDR1 SGDLS and CDR2 YYNGEE. The CDR3 is made up of 18 amino acids. Trimming took 0 bases from V and 7 from J; bases not matched to a gene: 14. The CDR3 here is CASSVDGGTGRWHGELFF. In DNA form, the CDR3 reads TGTGCCAGCAGCGTAGATGGCGGGACAGGCCGTTGGCACGGGGAGCTGTTTTTT.

The genes are TRBV12-3 or TRBV12-4 and TRBJ1-6; TRBD1 matches at 7 bases. Germline trimming cut 5 bases from V and 6 bases from J; bases unmatched to any gene: 10. The CDR3 has 16 residues. CDR3 protein: CASSPRGQGGNSPLHF. CDR3 sequence (DNA): TGTGCCAGCAGTCCGCGGGGGCAGGGGGGTAATTCACCCCTCCACTTT.

This clonotype has only a few counts. The chain carries TRBV20-1 and TRBJ2-7; the match to TRBD2 covers 11 bases. Germline V gene lookup returns CDR1 DFQATT and CDR2 SNEGSKA (reference sequence). Trimming at V came to 4 bases and at J to 7 bases, leaving 12 bases not matched to a gene. There are 15 residues in the CDR3. The CDR3 reads CSAKPGLAEPSEQYF. The CDR3 DNA reads as TGCAGTGCTAAGCCGGGACTAGCGGAGCCTTCGGAGCAGTACTTC.

The CDR3 nucleotides are TGTGCCAGTAGTCTGGGACACTTGGTCAAAGATCAGCCCCAGCATTTT. It translates to CASSLGHLVKDQPQHF. The genes are TRBV19 and TRBJ1-5; a weak D match, TRBD1 (6 bases). Looked up from germline, CDR1 is LNHDA and CDR2 is SQIVND (reference sequence). The CDR3 spans 16 residues. V was pared by 5 bases and J by 5 bases, with 19 bases between. The full variable domain, in which reference TRBV19 and TRBJ1-5 provide the parts outside the CDR3, is DGGITQSPKYLFRKEGQNVTLSCEQNLNHDAMYWYRQDPGQGLRLIYYSQIVNDFQKGDIAEGYSVSREKKESFPLTVTSAQKNPTAFYLCASSLGHLVKDQPQHFGDGTRLSIL.

This clonotype was seen only a few times. The rearrangement links TRBV4-2 to TRBJ2-2, with 12 bases lining up with TRBD2. The CDR3 sequence is 18 residues long. The junction had 6 bases not matched to a gene; V was cut back by 4 bases and J by 0 bases. Germline V gene data show CDR1 as LGHNA and CDR2 as YNFKEQ. The CDR3 region is CASSRSTSGGTNTGELFF. CDR3 DNA: TGTGCCAGCAGCCGCTCGACTAGCGGGGGAACGAACACCGGGGAGCTGTTTTTT.

V is TRBV7-8 and J is TRBJ2-3, with 11 bases fitting TRBD1. The J segment lost 3 bases and the V segment lost 7 bases, leaving 3 bases of the junction unmatched. The CDR3 extends over 14 amino acids. In germline, CDR1 is SGHVS, CDR2 FQNEAQ. The CDR3, as DNA: TGTGCCAGCAACAGGGACAGGGGGACAGATACGCAGTATTTT. It yields the protein CASNRDRGTDTQYF.

The sample holds a few counts of this clonotype. The rearrangement joins TRBV7-9 to TRBJ2-1; 9 nucleotides line up with TRBD1. J lost 3 bases, V lost 8 bases, and 8 bases had no gene match. The CDR3 length is 15 residues. The germline gives CDR1 SEHNR, CDR2 FQNEAQ (reference sequence). The CDR3 loop is CASSTGTGNYNEQFF. The CDR3 DNA reads TGTGCCAGCTCGACCGGGACAGGGAACTACAATGAGCAGTTCTTC.

The chain recombines TRBV10-3 with TRBJ1-1; D unclear. The CDR3 is 13 residues long. Trimming took 6 bases from V and 2 from J, leaving 10 bases between them. Germline loops: CDR1 ENHRY, CDR2 SYGVKD. Here the CDR3 DNA reads TGTGCCATCAGCGACGGACCTAACACTGAAGCTTTCTTT. Translated: CAISDGPNTEAFF.

This clonotype was seen more than once but under ten times. The rearrangement joins TRBV7-9 to TRBJ2-7; 7 positions match TRBD1. CDR3 length equals 14 residues. Trimming took 2 bases from V and 3 from J; bases not matched to a gene: 4. Per germline, CDR1 SEHNR and CDR2 FQNEAQ (reference sequence). The chain's CDR3 is CASSLTGENYEQYF. DNA of the CDR3: TGTGCCAGCAGCTTAACAGGGGAGAACTACGAGCAGTACTTC.

The chain employs TRBV28 and TRBJ1-5, with no clear D. The CDR3 sequence is 13 residues long. V was pared by 3 bases and J by 4 bases, with 7 bases between. Germline V lookup: CDR1 MDHEN, CDR2 SYDVKM. CDR3 residues: CASSLIGNQPQHF. The CDR3, as DNA: TGTGCCAGCAGTTTGATAGGAAATCAGCCCCAGCATTTT.

A few counts support this clonotype. This chain links TRBV7-3 with TRBJ2-1; maybe TRBD1 (6 bases). V gave up 3 bases and J gave up 0 bases, with 9 bases separating them. Germline V CDR1 and CDR2: SGHTA, FQGTGA. The CDR3 extends over 15 amino acids. Written as DNA, the CDR3 is TGTGCCAGCAGCTTGACAGGTATCTCCTACAATGAGCAGTTCTTC. Translated: CASSLTGISYNEQFF.

The chain employs TRBV7-6 and TRBJ1-3; the D is unclear. The CDR3 runs 13 residues. Germline CDR1 is SGHVS and CDR2 is FNYEAQ. Trimming removed 5 bases at V and 4 bases at J, with 9 bases between. Here the CDR3 DNA reads TGTGCCAGCAGCCTTAGCGCCGGAAACACCATATATTTT. Protein sequence: CASSLSAGNTIYF.

This clonotype was seen only a few times. V usage is TRBV3-1 and J usage is TRBJ1-2; 10 bases align to TRBD1. The ends lost 1 base at V and 3 bases at J; junction bases unmatched: 5. The V gene's germline CDR1 is LGHDT and CDR2 YNNKEL (reference sequence). The CDR3 length is 16 residues. Here the CDR3 DNA reads TGTGCCAGCAGCCAAGGGATGGACAGGGGGGACTATGGCTACACCTTC. This encodes CASSQGMDRGDYGYTF.

In its sample, this clonotype was seen a few times. The chain couples TRBV4-1 to TRBJ2-7, with D maybe TRBD1 (6 bases). The length of the CDR3 is 13 residues. V was cut by 8 bases and J by 3 bases, with 14 bases left in between. Germline V gives CDR1 MGHRA, CDR2 YSYEKL. CDR3 in amino acids: CASAQGPFYEQYF. The CDR3 region has the DNA TGCGCCAGCGCGCAGGGGCCCTTCTACGAGCAGTACTTC.

The table lists this clonotype with many counts. The rearrangement joins TRBV12-3 or TRBV12-4 to TRBJ2-2; D unresolved. The CDR3 runs to 13 residues. V was pared by 4 bases and J by 6 bases, with 9 bases between. This CDR3 is CASSSGWAGELFF. The CDR3 coding sequence is TGTGCCAGCAGTTCCGGCTGGGCCGGGGAGCTGTTTTTT.

CDR3 residues: CASSMGLAYEQYF. The DNA for the CDR3 is TGTGCCAGCAGCATGGGACTAGCCTACGAGCAGTACTTC. The gene calls are TRBV11-2 and TRBJ2-7; TRBD2 matches 8 bases. V gave up 5 bases and J gave up 2 bases; unmatched junction bases: 2. CDR1 and CDR2 (germline): SGHAT, FQNNGV. This CDR3 is 13 amino acids long.

Only a few counts were recorded for this clonotype. The chain links TRBV20-1 to TRBJ2-5; 9 bases align to TRBD2. With 1 base clipped from V and 5 bases from J, the junction kept 8 bases outside the gene matches. The CDR3 extends over 15 amino acids. The V gene's germline CDR1 is DFQATT and CDR2 SNEGSKA (reference sequence). The CDR3 region is CSARATSGFLETQYF. CDR3 nucleotide sequence: TGCAGTGCTAGAGCTACTAGCGGGTTTTTGGAGACCCAGTACTTC.

This sequence joins TRBV10-3 and TRBJ1-1; D is undetermined. Trimming cost V 4 bases and J 0 bases, with 9 bases left between them. Germline V lookup: CDR1 ENHRY, CDR2 SYGVKD. CDR3 length: 14 residues. In DNA, the CDR3 is TGTGCCATCAGTGTACAGAACATGAACACTGAAGCTTTCTTT. This translates into CAISVQNMNTEAFF.

In this sample, this clonotype turned up many times. The chain combines TRBV12-3 or TRBV12-4 with TRBJ2-3, with D unclear. V lost 6 bases, J lost 4 bases, and 14 bases lay in between. The CDR3 spans 14 residues. CDR3 in amino acids: CASSLGRSPDTQYF. The CDR3 region has the DNA TGTGCCAGCAGCCTCGGACGTTCCCCAGATACGCAGTATTTT.

The chain combines TRBV20-1 with TRBJ2-1, with 16 bases identical to TRBD2. Looked up from germline, CDR1 is DFQATT and CDR2 is SNEGSKA (reference sequence). CDR3 length: 18 residues. The J segment lost 2 bases and the V segment lost 6 bases, leaving 10 bases of the junction unmatched. The CDR3 DNA reads TGCAGTGCCAAGGCTCCGGGACTAGCGGGAGGGACCTACAATGAGCAGTTCTTC. Protein product: CSAKAPGLAGGTYNEQFF.

Concerning this clonotype itself: One end of the junction varies from germline; a read error may be responsible. The chain combines TRBV6-4 with TRBJ2-7, with 8 bases lining up with TRBD2. This CDR3 region has 11 residues. Germline CDR1 MRHNA, CDR2 SNTAGT. The CDR3 is CASSPREGQLF. The CDR3 DNA reads as TGTGCCAGCAGTCCCCGGGAGGGTCAATTGTTC.

This clonotype has a handful of counts. The chain employs TRBV3-1 and TRBJ1-6; TRBD1 is a possible D gene (5 bases). The CDR3 is made up of 16 amino acids. V dropped 8 bases and J dropped 7 bases, with 21 bases sitting between them. Germline values: CDR1 LGHDT, CDR2 YNNKEL (reference sequence). Written as DNA, the CDR3 is TGTGCCAGCGGACTCTTCGCGGGGGGTCAGAATTCACCCCTCCACTTT. It specifies CASGLFAGGQNSPLHF.

For the CDR3, the DNA is TGTGCCAGCAGCTTAGTCGGACAGGGGATCACAGATACGCAGTATTTT. Translated: CASSLVGQGITDTQYF. The V call is TRBV7-6, the J call TRBJ2-3; 9 bases map to TRBD1. CDR1 and CDR2 (germline): SGHVS, FNYEAQ. This CDR3 region has 16 residues. V lost 1 base and J lost 2; bases outside the gene matches: 4.

The sample holds a few counts of this clonotype. The chain links TRBV4-1 to TRBJ2-1, with D tentatively TRBD2 (5 bases). V gave up 0 bases and J gave up 5 bases, with 5 bases separating them. Germline-derived CDR1 and CDR2 are MGHRA and YSYEKL. The CDR3 totals 13 residues. CDR3 region: CASSQETNNEQFF. CDR3 in DNA: TGCGCCAGCAGCCAAGAGACTAACAATGAGCAGTTCTTC.

The J gene is TRBJ2-7, the V gene TRBV20-1, with TRBD2 matching over 9 bases. Germline V gives CDR1 DFQATT, CDR2 SNEGSKA (reference sequence). The CDR3 totals 15 residues. Unmatched junction bases numbered 9, after V lost 4 bases and J lost 2 bases. The DNA of the CDR3 is TGCAGTGCTATTCCCTTAGCGGGAGCGACCTACGAGCAGTACTTC. This codes for CSAIPLAGATYEQYF.